This TCR beta chain was sequenced for a study of STAT5B mutations in CD4+ large granular lymphocyte leukemia. Data came from immunoSEQ multiplex PCR; TCRdb stores just in-frame clones and leaves some out. The sample consists of about 23,000 clones, 82% of them appearing once. Germline V gene lookup returns CDR1 SEHNR and CDR2 FQNEAQ (reference sequence). The germline V and J ends were trimmed by 0 bases and 6 bases, with 14 bases remaining between them. This CDR3 region has 16 residues. Whole-study results and caveats: No patients shared main leukemic clonotypes, though roughly 23% appeared at low frequency elsewhere.

As regards this clone: What it recognizes is unknown.

The chain employs TRBV7-9 and TRBJ1-4, with D maybe TRBD1 (5 bases). This sequence originates from a human donor in good health. Sequencing was performed on CD4+ T cells from blood buffy coats. CDR3 nucleotides: TGTGCCAGCAGCTTAGCGTTCGGGACGCCTGATGAAAAACTGTTTTTT. Translated, it gives CASSLAFGTPDEKLFF.